These 18 T cell receptor beta chains came from one sample sequenced in a study of shared clonotypes between healthy human individuals. CD45RO-negative cells were positively selected for CCR7, leaving out terminally differentiated effector memory CD45RA+ cells. Sequencing was performed with immunoSEQ multiplex PCR; in TCRdb, only in-frame clones are kept and a portion is missing. The sample contains approximately 720,000 clones, 92% of which appear only once. Sequencing input: naive CD8+ T cells sorted from blood. All receptors come from a man aged 25 to 40 in good health.

Concerning this clone: One junction end disagrees with the germline gene, perhaps due to a read error. The chain is built from TRBV7-6 and TRBJ2-7, with D maybe TRBD1 (5 bases). Germline CDR1 is SGHVS and CDR2 is FNYEAQ. The CDR3 runs to 15 residues. CDR3 coding DNA: TGTGCCAGCAGCCGTGGTAGACAGAGCTCCTACGAGCAGTGCTTC. Amino acids: CASSRGRQSSYEQCF. Based on the CDR3 plus reference TRBV7-6 and TRBJ2-7, the full variable domain is GAGVSQSPRYKVTKRGQDVALRCDPISGHVSLYWYRQALGQGPEFLTYFNYEAQQDKSGLPNDRFSAERPEGSISTLTIQRTEQRDSAMYRCASSRGRQSSYEQCFGPGTRLTVT.

Points on this clone: Other DNA sequences in this sample translate to the same CDR3. V gene TRBV11-2 combines with J gene TRBJ1-1; 7 bases align to TRBD1. Germline CDR1 SGHAT, CDR2 FQNNGV. The length of the CDR3 is 14 residues. After removal of 4 bases from V and 2 bases from J, the junction contained 4 bases not matched to a gene. The CDR3 DNA follows: TGTGCCAGCAGCTCACAGGGGTACAACACTGAAGCTTTCTTT. Its translation: CASSSQGYNTEAFF.

This rearrangement joins TRBV27 to TRBJ2-1; 13 bases are shared with TRBD2. CDR1 and CDR2 from the germline V gene are MNHEY and SMNVEV (reference sequence). J gave up 2 bases and V 7 bases, and 5 bases lay outside the gene matches. This CDR3 has 16 residues. As DNA, the CDR3 is TGTGCCAGCAAGGGACTAGCGGGAAGCACCTACAATGAGCAGTTCTTC. This translates into CASKGLAGSTYNEQFF.

The chain joins TRBV9 to TRBJ2-7; a possible D gene is TRBD2 (6 bases). Trimming shortened V by 0 bases and J by 6 bases, and 22 bases separated the two germline ends. Germline values: CDR1 SGDLS, CDR2 YYNGEE. The CDR3 length is 17 residues. CDR3 nucleotides: TGTGCCAGCAGCGTAGGACCCCACGGGACTCCACGATCCGAGCAGTACTTC. It yields the protein CASSVGPHGTPRSEQYF. The complete variable domain, with remaining parts taken from reference TRBV9 and TRBJ2-7, reads DSGVTQTPKHLITATGQRVTLRCSPRSGDLSVYWYQQSLDQGLQFLIQYYNGEERAKGNILERFSAQQFPDLHSELNLSSLELGDSALYFCASSVGPHGTPRSEQYFGPGTRLTVT.

The chain combines TRBV7-2 with TRBJ1-2; unclear D gene. Between the trimmed V and J ends, which lost 1 base and 2 bases, there was a span of 5 bases. The germline CDR1 and CDR2 sequences are SGHTA and FQGNSA. The CDR3 length is 13 residues. DNA for the CDR3: TGTGCCAGCAGCTTAGAGGAGAACTATGGCTACACCTTC. As protein: CASSLEENYGYTF.

V is TRBV27 and J is TRBJ1-5; 11 bases are shared with TRBD1. The length of the CDR3 is 16 residues. The ends lost 5 bases at V and 6 bases at J; junction bases unmatched: 9. Germline CDR1 MNHEY, CDR2 SMNVEV (reference sequence). This CDR3 reads CASSPHGQGAGQPQHF. The CDR3 DNA is TGTGCCAGCAGTCCTCATGGACAGGGGGCGGGTCAGCCCCAGCATTTT.

The gene calls are TRBV28 and TRBJ2-7, with 7 bases matching TRBD2. Trimming at V came to 6 bases and at J to 3 bases, leaving 8 bases not matched to a gene. This CDR3 comprises 14 residues. Germline V CDR1 and CDR2: MDHEN, SYDVKM. DNA of the CDR3: TGTGCCAGCAGCCTTAGCGGGTCCCTCTACGAGCAGTACTTC. This codes for CASSLSGSLYEQYF.

V and J are TRBV6-4 and TRBJ2-2; D not resolved. Germline CDR1 is MRHNA and CDR2 is SNTAGT. This CDR3 spans 14 amino acids. With 4 bases removed from V and 0 bases from J, the gap between germline ends came to 6 bases. The CDR3 DNA follows: TGTGCCAGCAGTGTTGTCTCGAACACCGGGGAGCTGTTTTTT. Amino acids: CASSVVSNTGELFF.

The J gene is TRBJ2-2, the V gene TRBV27; D unresolved. The length of the CDR3 is 14 residues. Germline V lookup: CDR1 MNHEY, CDR2 SMNVEV (reference sequence). Trimming took off 3 bases at V and 2 bases at J, with 7 bases between the two ends. The CDR3 DNA sequence: TGTGCCAGCAGTTTCGGTTACAACACCGGGGAGCTGTTTTTT. Translated, it gives CASSFGYNTGELFF.

V is TRBV5-1 and J is TRBJ2-7, with D unclear. The CDR3 consists of 12 residues. The V gene lost 0 bases and the J gene lost 5 bases, with 6 bases spanning the gap. Germline V gene lookup returns CDR1 SGHRS and CDR2 YFSETQ. In DNA form, the CDR3 reads TGCGCCAGCAGCTTGGCCGGTAACGAGCAGTACTTC. It yields the protein CASSLAGNEQYF. Looking up the rest from reference TRBV5-1 and TRBJ2-7 gives the full variable domain: KAGVTQTPRYLIKTRGQQVTLSCSPISGHRSVSWYQQTPGQGLQFLFEYFSETQRNKGNFPGRFSGRQFSNSRSEMNVSTLELGDSALYLCASSLAGNEQYFGPGTRLTVT.

The rearrangement links TRBV27 to TRBJ2-7; 8 positions match TRBD2. This CDR3 region has 13 residues. The V and J ends lost 5 bases and 6 bases, in that order; junction bases with no gene match: 6. Per the germline V gene, CDR1 is MNHEY and CDR2 is SMNVEV (reference sequence). The CDR3 nucleotides are TGTGCCAGCAGTATCGGACTAGCAGGCGAGCAGTACTTC. It is translated as CASSIGLAGEQYF.

The CDR3, as DNA: TGTGCCAGCAGTTTATCGGGGACCCTCTATGGCTACACCTTC. This translates into CASSLSGTLYGYTF. The J gene is TRBJ1-2, the V gene TRBV27; a possible D gene is TRBD1 (5 bases). Trimming stripped 0 bases from V and 4 bases from J, with 9 bases between. Per germline, CDR1 MNHEY and CDR2 SMNVEV (reference sequence). CDR3 size: 14 residues.

The rearrangement uses TRBV5-5 and TRBJ2-7; D not certain. Germline lookup yields CDR1 SGHKS and CDR2 YYEKEE (reference sequence). V lost 1 base, J lost 7 bases, and 12 bases lay in between. CDR3 length: 13 residues. CDR3 in amino acids: CASSLYGPVEQYF. CDR3 sequence (DNA): TGTGCCAGCAGCTTGTATGGCCCTGTTGAGCAGTACTTC.

This clone was found a few times. The chain is built from TRBV7-9 and TRBJ2-5; perhaps TRBD2 as D (5 bases). CDR1 is SEHNR, CDR2 FQNEAQ, per germline (reference sequence). The CDR3 consists of 15 residues. V lost 5 bases to trimming and J lost 1 base, with 14 bases between them. The CDR3 sequence is CASSDAGHIQETQYF. The CDR3 DNA reads TGTGCCAGCAGCGACGCGGGTCACATCCAAGAGACCCAGTACTTC.

This clone was seen only once. The chain is built from TRBV7-6 and TRBJ2-2; D remains unclear. Germline V gene lookup returns CDR1 SGHVS and CDR2 FNYEAQ. The ends were cut back, 4 bases at V and 3 bases at J, with 6 bases in the middle. The CDR3 sequence is 13 residues long. In DNA, the CDR3 is TGTGCCAGCAGCTATACAGACACCGGGGAGCTGTTTTTT. It translates to CASSYTDTGELFF.

The rearrangement joins TRBV21-1 to TRBJ2-7; TRBD2 is the table's D call, not checked against the DNA. TRBV21-1 is annotated as a pseudogene. This CDR3 spans 16 amino acids. The CDR3 sequence: CASSKAKRESSYEQYF. CDR3 DNA: TGTGCCAGCAGCAAAGCCAAGCGGGAGAGCTCCTACGAGCAGTACTTC.

The chain combines TRBV9 with TRBJ1-1; D not certain. The CDR3 runs to 15 residues. The germline gives CDR1 SGDLS, CDR2 YYNGEE. Trimming removed 0 bases from V and 5 bases from J, with 14 bases in between. CDR3 nucleotides: TGTGCCAGCAGCGTAGGGGTGAGCTCGGGGACTGAAGCTTTCTTT. Its protein is CASSVGVSSGTEAFF.

The genes are TRBV28 and TRBJ2-1; unclear D gene. CDR3 size: 11 residues. Trimming took off 4 bases at V and 12 bases at J, with 10 bases between the two ends. The germline CDR1 and CDR2 sequences are MDHEN and SYDVKM. Here the CDR3 reads CASSSLASQFF. The DNA of the CDR3 is TGTGCCAGCAGTTCTCTCGCGTCGCAGTTCTTC.